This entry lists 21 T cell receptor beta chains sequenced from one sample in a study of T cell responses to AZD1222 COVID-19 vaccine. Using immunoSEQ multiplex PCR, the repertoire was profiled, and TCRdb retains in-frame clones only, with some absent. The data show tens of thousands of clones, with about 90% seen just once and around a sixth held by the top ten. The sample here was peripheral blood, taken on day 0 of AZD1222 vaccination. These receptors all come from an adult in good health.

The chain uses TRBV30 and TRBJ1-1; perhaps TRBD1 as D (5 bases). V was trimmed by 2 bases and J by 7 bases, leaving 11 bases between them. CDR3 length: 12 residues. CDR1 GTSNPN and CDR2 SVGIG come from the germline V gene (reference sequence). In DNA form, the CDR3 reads TGTGCCTGGAGTACAGGACGATTTGAAGCTTTCTTT. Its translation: CAWSTGRFEAFF. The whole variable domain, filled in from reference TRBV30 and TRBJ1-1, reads SQTIHQWPATLVQPVGSPLSLECTVEGTSNPNLYWYRQAAGRGLQLLFYSVGIGQISSEVPQNLSASRPQDRQFILSSKKLLLSDSGFYLCAWSTGRFEAFFGQGTRLTVV.

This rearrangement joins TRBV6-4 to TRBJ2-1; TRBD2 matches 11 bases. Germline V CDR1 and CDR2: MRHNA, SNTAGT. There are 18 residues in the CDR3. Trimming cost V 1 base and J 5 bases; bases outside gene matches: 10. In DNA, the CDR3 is TGTGCCAGCAGTGACTATCCATCCGGGACTAGCGGAAACAATGAGCAGTTCTTC. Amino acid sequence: CASSDYPSGTSGNNEQFF.

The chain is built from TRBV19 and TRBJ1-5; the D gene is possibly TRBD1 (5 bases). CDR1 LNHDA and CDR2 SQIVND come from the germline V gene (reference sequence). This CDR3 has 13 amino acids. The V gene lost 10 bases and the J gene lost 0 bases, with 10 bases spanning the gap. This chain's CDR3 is CATQQVSNQPQHF. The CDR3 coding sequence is TGTGCCACCCAACAGGTTAGCAATCAGCCCCAGCATTTT. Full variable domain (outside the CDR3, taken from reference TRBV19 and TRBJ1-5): DGGITQSPKYLFRKEGQNVTLSCEQNLNHDAMYWYRQDPGQGLRLIYYSQIVNDFQKGDIAEGYSVSREKKESFPLTVTSAQKNPTAFYLCATQQVSNQPQHFGDGTRLSIL.

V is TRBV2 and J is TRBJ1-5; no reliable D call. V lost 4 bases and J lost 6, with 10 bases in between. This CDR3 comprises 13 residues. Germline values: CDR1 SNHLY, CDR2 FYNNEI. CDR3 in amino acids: CASSAQFRQPQHF. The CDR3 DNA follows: TGTGCCAGCAGTGCTCAGTTCCGTCAGCCCCAGCATTTT.

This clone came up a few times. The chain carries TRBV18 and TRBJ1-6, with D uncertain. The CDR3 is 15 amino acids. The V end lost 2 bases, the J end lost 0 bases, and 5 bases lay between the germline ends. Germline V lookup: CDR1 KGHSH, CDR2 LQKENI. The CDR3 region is CASSPDSSYNSPLHF. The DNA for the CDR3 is TGTGCCAGCTCACCAGATAGCTCCTATAATTCACCCCTCCACTTT.

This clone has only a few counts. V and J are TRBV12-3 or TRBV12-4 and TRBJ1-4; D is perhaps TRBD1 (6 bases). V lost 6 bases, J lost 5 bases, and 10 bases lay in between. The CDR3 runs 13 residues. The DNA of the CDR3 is TGTGCCAGCAGGAGCCAGGGGAATGAAAAACTGTTTTTT. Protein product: CASRSQGNEKLFF.

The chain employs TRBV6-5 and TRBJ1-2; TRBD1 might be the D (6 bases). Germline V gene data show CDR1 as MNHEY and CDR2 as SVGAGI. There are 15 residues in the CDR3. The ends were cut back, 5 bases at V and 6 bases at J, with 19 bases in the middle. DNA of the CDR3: TGTGCCAGCAGTATCCCCGGACAGTCCAGCGATGGCTACACCTTC. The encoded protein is CASSIPGQSSDGYTF.

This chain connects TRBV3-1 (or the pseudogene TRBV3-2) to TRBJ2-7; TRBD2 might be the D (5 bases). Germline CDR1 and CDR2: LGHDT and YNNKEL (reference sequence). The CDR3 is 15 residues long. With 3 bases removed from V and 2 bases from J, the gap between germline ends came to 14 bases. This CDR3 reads CASSHTVTIPYEQYF. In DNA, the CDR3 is TGTGCCAGCAGCCATACCGTGACTATCCCCTACGAGCAGTACTTC.

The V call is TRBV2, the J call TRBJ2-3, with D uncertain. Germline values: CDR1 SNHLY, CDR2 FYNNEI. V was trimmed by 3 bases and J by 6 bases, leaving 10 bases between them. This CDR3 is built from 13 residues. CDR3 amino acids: CASSDFLSDTQYF. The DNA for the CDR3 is TGTGCCAGCAGTGATTTTTTGTCGGATACGCAGTATTTT.

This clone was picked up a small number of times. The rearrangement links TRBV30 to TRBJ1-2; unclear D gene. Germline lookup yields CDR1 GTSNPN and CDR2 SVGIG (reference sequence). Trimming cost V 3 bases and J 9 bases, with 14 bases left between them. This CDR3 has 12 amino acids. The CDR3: CAWSSRDNRYTF. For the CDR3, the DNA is TGTGCCTGGAGCTCCCGCGACAATCGCTACACCTTC.

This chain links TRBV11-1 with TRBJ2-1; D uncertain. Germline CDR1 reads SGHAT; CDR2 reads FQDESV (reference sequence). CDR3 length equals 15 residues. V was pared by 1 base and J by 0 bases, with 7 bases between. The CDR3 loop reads CASSLGKGSYNEQFF. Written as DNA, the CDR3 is TGTGCCAGCAGCTTAGGGAAGGGCTCCTACAATGAGCAGTTCTTC. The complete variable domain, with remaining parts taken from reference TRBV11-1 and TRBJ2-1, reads EAEVAQSPRYKITEKSQAVAFWCDPISGHATLYWYRQILGQGPELLVQFQDESVVDDSQLPKDRFSAERLKGVDSTLKIQPAELGDSAMYLCASSLGKGSYNEQFFGPGTRLTVL.

The CDR3 spells CATSDSTGGNTEAFF. The CDR3, as DNA: TGTGCCACCAGTGATTCGACAGGGGGGAACACTGAAGCTTTCTTT. The chain combines TRBV24-1 with TRBJ1-1; 9 nucleotides agree with TRBD1. The germline V gene has CDR1 KGHDR and CDR2 SFDVKD. V lost 2 bases to trimming and J lost 1 base; unmatched junction nucleotides: 1. CDR3 length: 15 amino acids.

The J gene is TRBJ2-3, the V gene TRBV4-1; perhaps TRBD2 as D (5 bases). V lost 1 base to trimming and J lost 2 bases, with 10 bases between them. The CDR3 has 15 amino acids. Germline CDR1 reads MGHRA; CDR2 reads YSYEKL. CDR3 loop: CASSQVGGFTDTQYF. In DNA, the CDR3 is TGCGCCAGCAGCCAAGTAGGAGGCTTCACAGATACGCAGTATTTT.

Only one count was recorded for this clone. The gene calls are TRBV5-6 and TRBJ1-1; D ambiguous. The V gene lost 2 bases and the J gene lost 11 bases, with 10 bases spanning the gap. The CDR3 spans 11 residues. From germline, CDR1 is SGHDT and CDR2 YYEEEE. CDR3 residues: CASSLGWSAFF. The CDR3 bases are TGTGCCAGCAGCTTAGGCTGGTCTGCTTTCTTT.

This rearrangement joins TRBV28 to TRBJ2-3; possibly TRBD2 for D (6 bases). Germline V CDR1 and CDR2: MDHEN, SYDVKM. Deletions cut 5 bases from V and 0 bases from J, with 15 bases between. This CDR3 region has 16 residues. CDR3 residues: CASSPPRGRSTDTQYF. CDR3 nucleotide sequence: TGTGCCAGCAGTCCTCCGCGGGGCCGAAGCACAGATACGCAGTATTTT.

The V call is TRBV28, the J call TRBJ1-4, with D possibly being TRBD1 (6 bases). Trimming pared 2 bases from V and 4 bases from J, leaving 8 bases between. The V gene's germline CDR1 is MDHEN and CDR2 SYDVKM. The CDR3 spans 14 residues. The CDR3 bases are TGTGCCAGCAGTTTACAGGGGATTAATGAAAAACTGTTTTTT. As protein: CASSLQGINEKLFF.

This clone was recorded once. The CDR3 loop is CASSIGQGATNEKLFF. Written as DNA, the CDR3 is TGTGCCAGTAGTATAGGACAGGGGGCAACTAATGAAAAACTGTTTTTT. The rearrangement uses TRBV19 and TRBJ1-4; 9 nucleotides agree with TRBD1. Trimming cost V 1 base and J 0 bases; bases outside gene matches: 0. The CDR3 consists of 16 residues. In germline, CDR1 is LNHDA, CDR2 SQIVND (reference sequence).

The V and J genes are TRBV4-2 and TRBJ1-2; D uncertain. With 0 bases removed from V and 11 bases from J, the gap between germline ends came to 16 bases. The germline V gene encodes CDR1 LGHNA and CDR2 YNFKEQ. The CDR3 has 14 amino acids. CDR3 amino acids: CASSQEIRPHNYTF. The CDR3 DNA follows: TGTGCCAGCAGCCAAGAAATACGGCCTCATAATTACACCTTC.

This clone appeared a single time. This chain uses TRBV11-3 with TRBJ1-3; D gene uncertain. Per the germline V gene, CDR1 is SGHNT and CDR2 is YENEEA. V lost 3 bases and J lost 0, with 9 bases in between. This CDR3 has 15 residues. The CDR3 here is CASSFRGSSGNTIYF. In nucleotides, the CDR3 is TGTGCCAGCAGCTTTCGAGGGTCCTCTGGAAACACCATATATTTT.

CDR3 bases: TGTGCCAGCACAAAACGACCCCCTGGGGCCAACGTCCTGACTTTC. It codes for CASTKRPPGANVLTF. J is TRBJ2-6 and V is TRBV27; D gene unclear. Germline V CDR1 and CDR2: MNHEY, SMNVEV (reference sequence). V lost 7 bases and J 2 bases, leaving 12 bases between the germline ends. The CDR3 is made up of 15 amino acids.

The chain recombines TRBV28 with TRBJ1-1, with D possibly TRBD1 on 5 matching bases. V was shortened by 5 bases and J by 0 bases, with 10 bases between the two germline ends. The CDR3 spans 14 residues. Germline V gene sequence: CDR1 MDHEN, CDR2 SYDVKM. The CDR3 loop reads CASSLGRMNTEAFF. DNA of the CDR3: TGTGCCAGCAGTCTGGGACGGATGAACACTGAAGCTTTCTTT.